The 32 T cell receptor beta chains given below trace back to one sample, sequenced in a study of cytomegalovirus exposure and HLA in healthy donors. The PCR ran on 60 Vbeta and 13 Jbeta primers. The method was immunoSEQ multiplex PCR; TCRdb's version includes in-frame clones alone and lacks a portion of them. The table lists some 120,000 clones, 80% of them singletons. The sample was PBMCs. These receptors all come from a man aged 30 to 39 in good health and CMV-seropositive.

V gene TRBV13 combines with J gene TRBJ2-5; TRBD2 matches at 7 bases. Near its end, the DNA agrees better with TRBJ2-7, so the J call may be wrong. CDR3 size: 16 residues. Germline lookup yields CDR1 PRHDT and CDR2 FYEKMQ (reference sequence). The CDR3 DNA is TGTGCCAGCAGCTTAGTTAGGGCGGCGGGGGACGACGAGCAGTACTTC. As protein: CASSLVRAAGDDEQYF.

This clone showed up just a few times. V usage is TRBV29-1 and J usage is TRBJ2-1, with TRBD2 matching over 7 bases. The CDR3 has 14 amino acids. Germline CDR1 SQVTM, CDR2 ANQGSEA. V lost 4 bases and J lost 9; bases outside the gene matches: 12. CDR3 nucleotides: TGCAGCGTTGTAACGAGCGGGGCGAAGAGTGAGCAGTTCTTC. It yields the protein CSVVTSGAKSEQFF.

This chain joins TRBV5-1 and TRBJ2-7; the match to TRBD2 covers 10 bases. J was trimmed by 0 bases and V by 0 bases; bases with no gene match: 9. The CDR3 is 18 amino acids. The germline CDR1 and CDR2 sequences are SGHRS and YFSETQ. The CDR3 DNA reads as TGCGCCAGCAGCTTGGCCTCTAGCGGGGGCCCGAGCTCCTACGAGCAGTACTTC. It yields the protein CASSLASSGGPSSYEQYF.

V gene TRBV27 combines with J gene TRBJ2-3; 8 positions match TRBD2. The length of the CDR3 is 13 residues. V was pared by 8 bases and J by 14 bases, with 15 bases of the junction left unmatched. From germline, CDR1 is MNHEY and CDR2 SMNVEV (reference sequence). The CDR3 loop is CASALGSGAPRYF. The CDR3 coding sequence is TGTGCCAGCGCTTTGGGTAGCGGGGCCCCGAGGTATTTT.

The chain carries TRBV7-9 and TRBJ1-1, with D perhaps matching TRBD1 (6 bases). CDR3 size: 17 residues. The germline V gene has CDR1 SEHNR and CDR2 FQNEAQ (reference sequence). V was cut by 5 bases and J by 1 base, with 20 bases left in between. Here the CDR3 reads CASSPDIWGLSNTEAFF. The DNA for the CDR3 is TGTGCCAGCAGCCCAGACATCTGGGGGCTTTCGAACACTGAAGCTTTCTTT.

The chain employs TRBV7-3 and TRBJ2-2; a weak D match, TRBD2 (5 bases). The V gene's germline CDR1 is SGHTA and CDR2 FQGTGA. This CDR3 has 14 residues. The germline V and J ends were trimmed by 6 bases and 6 bases, with 14 bases remaining between them. The CDR3 loop is CASRGETGPGELFF. CDR3 nucleotides: TGTGCCAGCAGGGGAGAGACCGGACCCGGGGAGCTGTTTTTT.

The chain uses TRBV6-1 and TRBJ1-5, with TRBD1 identical over 9 bases. In germline, CDR1 is MNHNS, CDR2 SASEGT. This CDR3 spans 14 amino acids. V lost 6 bases, J lost 14 bases, and 14 bases stayed unmatched. CDR3 DNA: TGTGCCAGCAGGGCCGGGACAGGGCCTAGCCCGGAGCATTTT. Translated: CASRAGTGPSPEHF.

In its sample, this clone was seen a few times. This sequence joins TRBV29-1 and TRBJ2-5; no clear D gene. This CDR3 is 14 amino acids long. Germline loops: CDR1 SQVTM, CDR2 ANQGSEA. Trimming stripped 4 bases from V and 5 bases from J, with 17 bases between. Here the CDR3 reads CSVAAGSHGETQYF. CDR3 in DNA: TGCAGCGTTGCGGCCGGGTCGCACGGGGAGACCCAGTACTTC.

The sample holds one count of this clone. The chain employs TRBV5-6 and TRBJ1-5; D not resolved. The CDR3 runs 14 residues. Germline CDR1 and CDR2: SGHDT and YYEEEE. V was trimmed by 4 bases and J by 3 bases, leaving 11 bases between them. CDR3 sequence reads: CASSLRGYNQPQHF. CDR3 bases: TGTGCCAGCAGCCTGCGGGGTTACAATCAGCCCCAGCATTTT.

This chain joins TRBV18 and TRBJ2-7, with D perhaps TRBD1 (7 bases). V was clipped by 3 bases and J by 1 base, with 19 bases between them. The CDR3 contains 17 residues. Germline V CDR1 and CDR2: KGHSH, LQKENI. The CDR3 DNA sequence: TGTGCCAGCTCACCCCCGACCGCGACAGGGAGGTCCTACGAGCAGTACTTC. Translating gives CASSPPTATGRSYEQYF. Full variable domain (missing parts from reference TRBV18 and TRBJ2-7): NAGVMQNPRHLVRRRGQEARLRCSPMKGHSHVYWYRQLPEEGLKFMVYLQKENIIDESGMPKERFSAEFPKEGPSILRIQQVVRGDSAAYFCASSPPTATGRSYEQYFGPGTRLTVT.

The CDR3 spells CASSPSTSGGRETQYF. CDR3 DNA sequence: TGTGCCAGTAGTCCCTCGACTAGCGGGGGCCGGGAGACCCAGTACTTC. The rearrangement joins TRBV19 to TRBJ2-5; 12 bases line up with TRBD2. V trimming: 5 bases; J trimming: 5 bases; junction bases outside the gene matches: 9. The CDR3 consists of 16 residues. Germline-derived CDR1 and CDR2 are LNHDA and SQIVND (reference sequence).

This clone was detected a few times. V and J are TRBV2 and TRBJ1-2; TRBD1 agrees at 7 bases. The germline gives CDR1 SNHLY, CDR2 FYNNEI. Losses at the gene ends were 7 bases for V and 6 bases for J; bases not matched to a gene: 11. There are 14 residues in the CDR3. The DNA of the CDR3 is TGTGCCAGCACCGAAGCGAGGGGGCGGGATGGCTACACCTTC. Translation gives CASTEARGRDGYTF. Complete variable domain (other parts from reference TRBV2 and TRBJ1-2): EPEVTQTPSHQVTQMGQEVILRCVPISNHLYFYWYRQILGQKVEFLVSFYNNEISEKSEIFDDQFSVERPDGSNFTLKIRSTKLEDSAMYFCASTEARGRDGYTFGSGTRLTVV.

In its sample, this clone was seen once. The chain recombines TRBV28 with TRBJ1-3; 7 bases align to TRBD1. Germline V gene data show CDR1 as MDHEN and CDR2 as SYDVKM. Trimming at V came to 7 bases and at J to 1 base, leaving 7 bases not matched to a gene. The CDR3 contains 15 residues. CDR3 DNA sequence: TGTGCCAGCATAGGGACAGTCGATTCTGGAAACACCATATATTTT. Translation gives CASIGTVDSGNTIYF.

The rearrangement links TRBV7-9 to TRBJ2-5; the D gene is possibly TRBD1 (6 bases). The J call may be wrong; the DNA end is better matched by TRBJ2-7. Germline V gene sequence: CDR1 SEHNR, CDR2 FQNEAQ (reference sequence). This CDR3 has 14 residues. The CDR3 sequence is CASSLAGRGYEQYF. CDR3 bases: TGTGCCAGCAGCTTAGCGGGCAGGGGCTACGAGCAGTACTTC.

The chain employs TRBV10-1 and TRBJ2-7; 7 bases line up with TRBD1. The CDR3 has 13 amino acids. Germline values: CDR1 WNHNN, CDR2 SYGVQD (reference sequence). V gave up 4 bases and J gave up 2 bases; unmatched junction bases: 2. The CDR3 is CASSGDRAYEQYF. CDR3 in DNA: TGCGCCAGCAGTGGTGACAGGGCCTACGAGCAGTACTTC.

V gene TRBV5-4 combines with J gene TRBJ1-6; D is unclear. This CDR3 comprises 13 residues. The germline gives CDR1 SGHNT, CDR2 YYREEE (reference sequence). The V and J ends lost 0 bases and 9 bases respectively, with 7 bases between them. The CDR3 nucleotides are TGTGCCAGCAGCTTGGGCGGCGGTTCACCCCTCCACTTT. Amino acids: CASSLGGGSPLHF.

This sequence joins TRBV19 and TRBJ2-1, with D perhaps TRBD2 (6 bases). Germline V gene sequence: CDR1 LNHDA, CDR2 SQIVND (reference sequence). Deletions cut 3 bases from V and 6 bases from J, with 15 bases between. The CDR3 runs 15 residues. The CDR3 sequence: CASSIREWGLNEQFF. The CDR3 DNA reads as TGTGCCAGTAGTATTAGGGAATGGGGACTCAATGAGCAGTTCTTC.

The CDR3 DNA is TGTGCCAGCAGTGCCCGACAGGGTAACTATGGCTACACCTTC. Its protein is CASSARQGNYGYTF. The chain employs TRBV6-4 and TRBJ1-2; 7 bases align to TRBD1. With V trimmed by 4 bases and J by 1 base, 3 bases remained unmatched. Germline V gene lookup returns CDR1 MRHNA and CDR2 SNTAGT. CDR3 length equals 14 residues.

The genes are TRBV14 and TRBJ1-1; D is uncertain. Looked up from germline, CDR1 is SGHDN and CDR2 is FVKESK. V was pared by 4 bases and J by 4 bases, with 10 bases between. This CDR3 region has 13 residues. Written as DNA, the CDR3 is TGTGCCAGCAGCCCCGCGGCGCGCACTGAAGCTTTCTTT. Protein product: CASSPAARTEAFF.

This chain connects TRBV5-1 to TRBJ1-1, with D hard to call. Germline CDR1 reads SGHRS; CDR2 reads YFSETQ. V was clipped by 7 bases and J by 14 bases, with 27 bases between them. CDR3 length equals 14 residues. The CDR3, as DNA: TGCGCCAGCCGACTTTCCGGGGTTGAAGGGAGCCGCTTCTTT. Translation: CASRLSGVEGSRFF.

The chain employs TRBV10-3 and TRBJ2-3, with D perhaps matching TRBD2 (5 bases). Per the germline V gene, CDR1 is ENHRY and CDR2 is SYGVKD. The CDR3 is 12 amino acids. Trimming shortened V by 3 bases and J by 5 bases, and 6 bases separated the two germline ends. CDR3 sequence reads: CAISDRGDTQYF. For the CDR3, the DNA is TGTGCCATCAGTGATCGGGGAGATACGCAGTATTTT.

The chain has TRBV29-1 and TRBJ2-3; D possibly corresponds to TRBD1 (6 bases). This CDR3 region has 14 residues. V was trimmed by 7 bases and J by 4 bases, leaving 18 bases between them. Germline lookup yields CDR1 SQVTM and CDR2 ANQGSEA. Here the CDR3 reads CSAIDRISSDTQYF. In DNA form, the CDR3 reads TGCAGCGCCATCGACAGGATCTCATCAGATACGCAGTATTTT.

This chain uses TRBV7-4 with TRBJ2-7; 7 bases fit TRBD1. Germline V CDR1 and CDR2: SGHVT, SQSDAQ. CDR3 length equals 13 residues. J was trimmed by 7 bases and V by 8 bases; bases with no gene match: 11. The CDR3 sequence is CASPGLSRGEQYF. CDR3 sequence (DNA): TGTGCCAGCCCGGGCCTTTCCAGGGGGGAGCAGTACTTC.

A single count supports this clone. V and J are TRBV6-1 and TRBJ2-5, with 7 bases aligning to TRBD1. The end of the DNA aligns better with TRBJ2-7, so the J call may be wrong. The CDR3 loop spans 14 amino acids. Germline V lookup: CDR1 MNHNS, CDR2 SASEGT. Here the CDR3 DNA reads TGTGCCAGCAAAGAGGGGGCAGGGGCCTACGAGCAGTACTTC. Protein product: CASKEGAGAYEQYF.

The chain combines TRBV9 with TRBJ2-1; D possibly corresponds to TRBD1 (6 bases). The V gene lost 1 base and the J gene lost 1 base, with 12 bases spanning the gap. The V gene's germline CDR1 is SGDLS and CDR2 YYNGEE. The CDR3 runs 16 residues. CDR3 in DNA: TGTGCCAGCAGCGTATCGAGGGGGAGTTCCTACAATGAGCAGTTCTTC. Amino acid sequence: CASSVSRGSSYNEQFF.

V is TRBV5-4 and J is TRBJ2-1, with 13 bases identical to TRBD2. V shed 3 bases, J shed 7 bases, and the junction held 7 bases outside the gene matches. The CDR3 consists of 16 residues. Per the germline V gene, CDR1 is SGHNT and CDR2 is YYREEE (reference sequence). CDR3 sequence reads: CASSWGGTSGANEQFF. The DNA for the CDR3 is TGTGCCAGCAGCTGGGGGGGGACTAGCGGGGCAAATGAGCAGTTCTTC.

This clone has more than one count but fewer than ten. The gene calls are TRBV4-1 and TRBJ1-3; the D gene is possibly TRBD1 (5 bases). The length of the CDR3 is 18 residues. Trimming removed 3 bases from V and 2 bases from J, with 20 bases in between. CDR1 is MGHRA and CDR2 is YSYEKL in the germline V gene. DNA of the CDR3: TGCGCCAGCAGCCACCCGATATGGAGGGCAGGGACTGGAAACACCATATATTTT. Amino acid sequence: CASSHPIWRAGTGNTIYF.

The rearrangement joins TRBV4-1 to TRBJ2-6, with TRBD1 as a possible D gene (5 bases). The CDR3 has 18 amino acids. Germline loops: CDR1 MGHRA, CDR2 YSYEKL. Trimming took 7 bases from V and 4 from J, leaving 23 bases between them. For the CDR3, the DNA is TGCGCCAGCAAATACCCTGGGGCGGAAACGGGCGGGGCCAACGTCCTGACTTTC. Its translation is CASKYPGAETGGANVLTF.

The V and J genes are TRBV18 and TRBJ1-2; D unresolved. CDR1 and CDR2 (germline): KGHSH, LQKENI. V lost 0 bases and J 6 bases, leaving 8 bases between the germline ends. The CDR3 is 13 amino acids. CDR3 sequence reads: CASSPPFRDGYTF. The CDR3 DNA reads TGTGCCAGCTCACCACCGTTCCGGGATGGCTACACCTTC.

This chain uses TRBV28 with TRBJ2-1, with D possibly being TRBD2 (6 bases). Trimming shortened V by 5 bases and J by 4 bases, and 18 bases separated the two germline ends. The CDR3 runs 16 residues. Germline loops: CDR1 MDHEN, CDR2 SYDVKM. The CDR3 loop reads CASSQYSGDIYNEQFF. DNA of the CDR3: TGTGCCAGCAGTCAATATAGCGGAGATATTTACAATGAGCAGTTCTTC.

There are a few counts of this clone. V and J are TRBV19 and TRBJ1-1; TRBD1 matches 8 bases. J gave up 7 bases and V 5 bases, and 6 bases lay outside the gene matches. This CDR3 region has 13 residues. The germline gives CDR1 LNHDA, CDR2 SQIVND (reference sequence). DNA for the CDR3: TGTGCCAGTAGTGGGCGACAGGGGAATGAAGCTTTCTTT. As protein: CASSGRQGNEAFF. The variable domain in full, completed from reference TRBV19 and TRBJ1-1, reads DGGITQSPKYLFRKEGQNVTLSCEQNLNHDAMYWYRQDPGQGLRLIYYSQIVNDFQKGDIAEGYSVSREKKESFPLTVTSAQKNPTAFYLCASSGRQGNEAFFGQGTRLTVV.

The chain has TRBV5-1 and TRBJ2-3, with D maybe TRBD2 (6 bases). Germline-derived CDR1 and CDR2 are SGHRS and YFSETQ. V dropped 4 bases and J dropped 2 bases, with 11 bases sitting between them. The CDR3 has 14 residues. The CDR3 reads CASSRSSATDTQYF. The CDR3 DNA follows: TGCGCCAGCAGCCGATCTAGCGCCACAGATACGCAGTATTTT.